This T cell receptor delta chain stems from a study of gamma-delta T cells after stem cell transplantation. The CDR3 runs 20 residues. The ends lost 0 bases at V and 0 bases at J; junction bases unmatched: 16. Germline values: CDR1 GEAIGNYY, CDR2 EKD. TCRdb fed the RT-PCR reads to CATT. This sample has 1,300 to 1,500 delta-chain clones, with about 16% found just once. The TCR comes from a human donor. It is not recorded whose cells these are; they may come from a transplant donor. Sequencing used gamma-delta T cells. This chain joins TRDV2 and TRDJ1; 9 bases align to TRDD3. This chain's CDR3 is CACDTVTGGDPGGYTDKLIF. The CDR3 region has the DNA TGTGCCTGTGACACCGTAACTGGGGGAGACCCTGGGGGTTACACCGATAAACTCATCTTT.